The next 18 T cell receptor beta chains were all read from a single sample in a study of shared clonotypes between healthy human individuals. Sequencing used immunoSEQ multiplex PCR; TCRdb keeps in-frame clones, though not all of them. Of approximately 2.4 million clones detected, nearly 97% appear once; the ten largest clones hold less than 0.15%. The sample taken for sequencing was naive CD4+ T cells sorted from blood. As to subset: CD45RA+ positively selected. The receptors were sampled from a man younger than 35 in good health.

The sample holds one count of this clone. The chain employs TRBV7-9 and TRBJ1-4, with TRBD1 matching over 7 bases. The CDR3 loop spans 15 amino acids. CDR1 is SEHNR, CDR2 FQNEAQ, per germline (reference sequence). With 5 bases clipped from V and 5 bases from J, the junction kept 8 bases outside the gene matches. The CDR3 loop is CASSQIGTDNEKLFF. DNA of the CDR3: TGTGCCAGCAGCCAAATCGGGACAGACAATGAAAAACTGTTTTTT.

V gene TRBV6-5 combines with J gene TRBJ2-2; D tentatively fits TRBD1 or TRBD2 (5 bases each). Trimming stripped 1 base from V and 5 bases from J, with 14 bases between. The germline gives CDR1 MNHEY, CDR2 SVGAGI. The CDR3 runs 16 residues. The DNA of the CDR3 is TGTGCCAGCAGTTACTGGGGGACCCAAGGGACCGGGGAGCTGTTTTTT. It is translated as CASSYWGTQGTGELFF.

This clone was recorded once. CDR3 coding DNA: TGTGCCAGTCGACAGGAGATCACTGAAGCTTTCTTT. It specifies CASRQEITEAFF. The chain is built from TRBV19 and TRBJ1-1, with a tentative D call TRBD1 (6 bases). CDR1 and CDR2 from the germline V gene are LNHDA and SQIVND (reference sequence). V lost 8 bases, J lost 4 bases, and 11 bases lay in between. The CDR3 covers 12 residues.

This chain links TRBV28 with TRBJ2-5; 8 nucleotides agree with TRBD1. The CDR3 consists of 14 residues. V was pared by 4 bases and J by 5 bases, with 6 bases of the junction left unmatched. CDR1 is MDHEN and CDR2 is SYDVKM in the germline V gene. CDR3: CASSSGQVRETQYF. The DNA for the CDR3 is TGTGCCAGCAGTTCGGGACAGGTTAGGGAGACCCAGTACTTC.

J is TRBJ1-3 and V is TRBV30; weak D call: TRBD1 (6 bases). Germline-derived CDR1 and CDR2 are GTSNPN and SVGIG (reference sequence). This CDR3 is 15 amino acids long. V was shortened by 3 bases and J by 1 base, with 13 bases between the two germline ends. The CDR3 spells CAWREQGVSGNTIYF. The CDR3 DNA reads TGTGCCTGGAGGGAACAGGGAGTGTCTGGAAACACCATATATTTT.

Remarks on this clone: Other nucleotide sequences in the sample specify the same CDR3. V and J are TRBV18 and TRBJ1-1, with D hard to call. The germline V gene has CDR1 KGHSH and CDR2 LQKENI. The CDR3 consists of 14 residues. Trimming stripped 2 bases from V and 0 bases from J, with 7 bases between. CDR3 nucleotides: TGTGCCAGCTCACCAGGCGGCATGAACACTGAAGCTTTCTTT. Its protein product is CASSPGGMNTEAFF.

Points on this clone: In the same sample, other DNA sequences code for this CDR3. V and J are TRBV2 and TRBJ1-6, with TRBD1 matching 7 bases. From germline, CDR1 is SNHLY and CDR2 FYNNEI. The trim removed 5 bases at V and 4 bases at J, leaving 2 bases unmatched. The CDR3 extends over 14 amino acids. The CDR3 coding sequence is TGTGCCAGCAGTCGGGACAGATATAATTCACCCCTCCACTTT. Its translation is CASSRDRYNSPLHF.

In this sample, this clone turned up once. This chain uses TRBV2 with TRBJ2-1; D might be TRBD2 (5 bases). Trimming removed 4 bases at V and 9 bases at J, with 7 bases between. Germline V gene lookup returns CDR1 SNHLY and CDR2 FYNNEI. CDR3 length equals 11 residues. This CDR3 reads CASSGGAEQFF. The CDR3 DNA is TGTGCCAGCAGTGGGGGAGCTGAGCAGTTCTTC.

Details on this clone: Other DNA sequences in this specimen translate into the identical CDR3. The chain's CDR3 is CASSEGGPNYGYTF. In nucleotides, the CDR3 is TGTGCCAGCAGTGAAGGGGGACCTAACTATGGCTACACCTTC. The genes are TRBV6-1 and TRBJ1-2; a possible D gene is TRBD1 (5 bases). Per the germline V gene, CDR1 is MNHNS and CDR2 is SASEGT. Trimming pared 1 base from V and 0 bases from J, leaving 6 bases between. This CDR3 region has 14 residues.

This chain uses TRBV6-1 with TRBJ1-2; D is unresolved. Germline lookup yields CDR1 MNHNS and CDR2 SASEGT. The CDR3 is 14 residues long. V gave up 2 bases and J gave up 9 bases, with 16 bases separating them. CDR3 residues: CASSEMTLADRYTF. DNA for the CDR3: TGTGCCAGCAGTGAAATGACGTTAGCGGATCGCTACACCTTC.

The CDR3 here is CASMLGNTEAFF. CDR3 DNA sequence: TGCGCCAGCATGTTGGGGAACACTGAAGCTTTCTTT. The chain carries TRBV10-1 and TRBJ1-1; D not resolved. The ends were cut back, 7 bases at V and 1 base at J, with 7 bases in the middle. This CDR3 region has 12 residues. Germline CDR1 and CDR2: WNHNN and SYGVQD (reference sequence).

The chain uses TRBV4-2 and TRBJ2-4, with D perhaps being TRBD1 or TRBD2 (6 bases each). V was pared by 3 bases and J by 3 bases, with 21 bases between. The CDR3 sequence is 18 residues long. Germline V gene data show CDR1 as LGHNA and CDR2 as YNFKEQ. Written as DNA, the CDR3 is TGTGCCAGCAGCCAGGGGGGCGAGGTCGCGGGGATCAAAAACATTCAGTACTTC. It yields the protein CASSQGGEVAGIKNIQYF.

CDR3 loop: CASSYGERDGEQYF. CDR3 DNA sequence: TGTGCCAGCAGTTACGGCGAAAGAGACGGCGAGCAGTACTTC. This rearrangement joins TRBV6-5 to TRBJ2-7; D not certain. Deletions cut 2 bases from V and 6 bases from J, with 14 bases between. CDR3 length equals 14 residues. The germline gives CDR1 MNHEY, CDR2 SVGAGI.

The V call is TRBV6-4, the J call TRBJ1-6; D may be TRBD1 (5 bases). Germline-derived CDR1 and CDR2 are MRHNA and SNTAGT. Trimming cost V 3 bases and J 5 bases, with 11 bases left between them. The CDR3 spans 15 residues. CDR3 amino acids: CASSETGTDNSPLHF. The CDR3 DNA reads as TGTGCCAGCAGTGAAACCGGGACGGATAATTCACCCCTCCACTTT.

The rearrangement uses TRBV9 and TRBJ1-4; 9 nucleotides match TRBD1. J was trimmed by 8 bases and V by 0 bases; bases with no gene match: 8. CDR1 and CDR2 (germline): SGDLS, YYNGEE. The CDR3 loop spans 16 amino acids. For the CDR3, the DNA is TGTGCCAGCAGCGTAGAGTCCGGGACAGGGTTGGAAAAACTGTTTTTT. It translates to CASSVESGTGLEKLFF.

The CDR3 DNA reads as TGTGCCAGCAGCTCAAGGGCATACTCCTACGAGCAGTACTTC. Translation gives CASSSRAYSYEQYF. V is TRBV7-8 and J is TRBJ2-7; D remains unclear. V dropped 4 bases and J dropped 0 bases, with 10 bases sitting between them. This CDR3 region has 14 residues. CDR1 and CDR2 (germline): SGHVS, FQNEAQ.

About this clone: This same CDR3 is encoded by further DNA sequences in the sample. The rearrangement links TRBV7-2 to TRBJ2-3; D is perhaps TRBD2 (6 bases). Per germline, CDR1 SGHTA and CDR2 FQGNSA. V was trimmed by 1 base and J by 2 bases, leaving 10 bases between them. The CDR3 totals 15 residues. The CDR3 nucleotides read TGTGCCAGCAGCTTAGTGGCGGGGATCACAGATACGCAGTATTTT. This translates into CASSLVAGITDTQYF.

A remark on this clone: This sample also contains other DNA sequences that code for the same CDR3. The chain employs TRBV18 and TRBJ1-5; 8 bases are a match to TRBD1. The CDR3 covers 15 residues. J was trimmed by 4 bases and V by 1 base; bases with no gene match: 3. From germline, CDR1 is KGHSH and CDR2 LQKENI. The CDR3 nucleotides are TGTGCCAGCTCACCACTTGGGACAGGAAATCAGCCCCAGCATTTT. As protein: CASSPLGTGNQPQHF.